A selection of T cell receptor beta chains follows, all from one sample in a study of low-dose radiotherapy and immunotherapy resistance in tumors. TCRdb processed the reads anew with MiXCR; each CDR3 protein has one entry. This table has roughly 100,000 distinct CDR3 sequences, roughly 20% appearing once. The material sequenced was PBMCs, taken after low-dose radiotherapy plus immunotherapy. The receptor set was obtained from a male donor with prostate cancer. The CDR3 runs from the conserved cysteine through the conserved F or W. The order of the fields is V gene, clone size, D gene, J gene, CDR3 protein, CDR3 DNA. D genes are given only for firm matches. The listing skips clone size in some rows; elsewhere it reads once, few, many or a size class.

TRBV5-6	many	TRBD2	TRBJ2-1	CASSFLSGGGRNEQFF	TGTGCCAGCAGCTTCCTCTCGGGGGGGGGCAGAAATGAGCAGTTCTTC
TRBV5-1	many	.	TRBJ2-3	CASRAFRGGDTQYF	TGCGCCAGCCGGGCTTTTCGTGGAGGGGATACGCAGTATTTT
TRBV4-2	many	.	TRBJ2-1	CASSQGNSGHNEQFF	TGTGCCAGCAGCCAAGGGAATAGCGGCCACAATGAGCAGTTCTTC
TRBV7-2	many	.	TRBJ1-5	CASSLVGAGQPQHF	TGTGCCAGCAGCTTAGTGGGGGCGGGTCAGCCCCAGCATTTT
TRBV7-2	many	TRBD2	TRBJ2-5	CASSLGGGDGETQYF	TGTGCCAGCAGCTTAGGCGGGGGTGATGGGGAGACCCAGTACTTC
TRBV5-1	many	.	TRBJ2-7	CASSLSAGRSSYEQYF	TGCGCCAGCAGCTTGTCGGCGGGCCGGAGCTCCTACGAGCAGTACTTC
TRBV6-2/TRBV6-3	many	.	TRBJ2-7	CASSYNSGDGAYEQYF	TGTGCCAGCAGTTACAACTCAGGGGATGGCGCCTACGAGCAGTACTTC
TRBV11-2	many	.	TRBJ2-5	CASSLDAGVIWETQYF	TGTGCCAGCAGCTTGGACGCAGGGGTAATTTGGGAGACCCAGTACTTC
TRBV7-2	many	.	TRBJ1-1	CASSQGGTEAFF	TGTGCCAGCAGCCAAGGAGGCACTGAAGCTTTCTTT
TRBV12-3/TRBV12-4	many	.	TRBJ1-1	CASTPLAVNTEAFF	TGTGCCAGCACCCCTCTAGCAGTCAACACTGAAGCTTTCTTT
TRBV28	many	.	TRBJ1-5	CASSLGQKRPQHF	TGTGCCAGCAGTCTCGGGCAGAAGAGGCCCCAGCATTTT
TRBV5-4	.	TRBD2	TRBJ2-5	CASSFSGGRETQYF	TGTGCCAGCAGCTTTAGCGGGGGGAGAGAGACCCAGTACTTC
TRBV14	many	.	TRBJ1-6	CASSQERIRQRMGSPLHF	TGTGCCAGCAGCCAAGAACGGATCCGACAGAGAATGGGGTCACCCCTCCACTTT
TRBV5-6	many	TRBD2	TRBJ2-7	CASSLLAGFSSYEQYF	TGTGCCAGCAGCTTGCTAGCGGGCTTCAGCTCCTACGAGCAGTACTTC
TRBV7-6	.	TRBD1	TRBJ2-7	CASSPRTGYEQYF	TGTGCCAGCAGCCCCCGGACAGGCTACGAGCAGTACTTC
TRBV6-6	few	.	TRBJ2-2	CASSYSRGSGELFF	TGTGCCAGCAGTTACTCGAGGGGTTCCGGGGAGCTGTTTTTT
TRBV19	many	.	TRBJ2-3	CASSRDRTNTQYF	TGTGCCAGTAGTCGTGACAGGACAAATACGCAGTATTTT
TRBV9	once	TRBD2	TRBJ2-2	CASSVGGTSLTTGELFF	TGTGCCAGCAGCGTAGGGGGGACTAGCTTAACCACCGGGGAGCTGTTTTTT
TRBV12-3/TRBV12-4	many	.	TRBJ2-3	CSSSPPQPDTQYF	TGTTCCAGCAGTCCTCCGCAGCCGGATACGCAGTATTTT
TRBV10-3	many	TRBD1	TRBJ2-2	CALQTGSTGELFF	TGTGCCCTCCAGACAGGGAGCACCGGGGAGCTGTTTTTT
TRBV28	.	.	TRBJ1-2	CASSSPGGGDYGYTF	TGTGCCAGCAGTTCTCCCGGCGGGGGCGACTATGGCTACACCTTC
TRBV12-3/TRBV12-4	many	.	TRBJ2-7	CASSRRQGSDEQYF	TGTGCCAGCAGTCGCCGGCAGGGAAGCGACGAGCAGTACTTC
TRBV7-2	many	.	TRBJ1-2	CASSLAGRGGYGYTF	TGTGCCAGCAGCTTAGCGGGCAGGGGCGGCTATGGCTACACCTTC
TRBV29-1	many	.	TRBJ2-3	CSVEGGQWGADTQYF	TGCAGCGTTGAGGGGGGACAGTGGGGGGCAGATACGCAGTATTTT
TRBV6-5	many	TRBD2	TRBJ2-7	CASSYSKTSWYEQYF	TGTGCCAGCAGTTACTCGAAGACTAGCTGGTACGAGCAGTACTTC
TRBV20-1	.	TRBD2	TRBJ2-1	CSAASGGRSEQFF	TGCAGTGCTGCTAGCGGGGGGAGGAGTGAGCAGTTCTTC
TRBV3-1	many	.	TRBJ1-3	CASSPTGSAGNTIYF	TGTGCCAGCAGCCCAACAGGGTCCGCTGGAAACACCATATATTTT
TRBV7-3	many	.	TRBJ2-3	CASSLDPGSARTDTQYF	TGTGCCAGCAGCTTAGATCCAGGGTCCGCTCGCACAGATACGCAGTATTTT
TRBV5-1	medium-sized	TRBD2	TRBJ2-7	CASRRTSGGDEQYF	TGCGCCAGCAGGCGGACTAGCGGGGGAGATGAGCAGTACTTC
TRBV5-6	many	.	TRBJ2-7	CASSLGLGGEQYF	TGTGCCAGCAGCTTAGGCCTAGGGGGTGAGCAGTACTTC
TRBV5-6	many	TRBD1	TRBJ2-7	CASSSPGQGTYEQYF	TGTGCCAGCAGCTCTCCGGGACAGGGAACCTACGAGCAGTACTTC
TRBV7-3	few	TRBD1	TRBJ1-1	CASSRQGGTEAFF	TGTGCCAGCAGCCGCCAGGGGGGCACTGAAGCTTTCTTT
TRBV29-1	many	.	TRBJ2-7	CSVLLLGTDEQYF	TGCAGCGTCCTACTACTAGGGACCGACGAGCAGTACTTC
TRBV21-1	many	.	TRBJ1-2	CASSKERQGKGYTF	TGTGCCAGCAGCAAGGAGAGACAGGGTAAAGGCTACACCTTC
TRBV11-2	many	.	TRBJ1-1	CASSLSNTEAFF	TGTGCCAGCAGCTTATCGAACACTGAAGCTTTCTTT
TRBV29-1	many	TRBD1	TRBJ2-1	CSADGTGGKSEQFF	TGCAGCGCCGACGGGACAGGGGGCAAAAGTGAGCAGTTCTTC
TRBV6-2/TRBV6-3	many	.	TRBJ2-7	CASNPDRQRPYEQYF	TGTGCCAGCAACCCCGACAGGCAGCGGCCTTACGAGCAGTACTTC
TRBV7-8	many	TRBD2	TRBJ2-5	CASRFLAGYGETQYF	TGTGCCAGCAGATTTCTAGCGGGGTATGGGGAGACCCAGTACTTC
TRBV11-2	many	TRBD2	TRBJ2-1	CASTGLGGAYNEQFF	TGTGCCAGCACCGGACTCGGGGGGGCCTACAATGAGCAGTTCTTC
TRBV7-6	.	.	TRBJ1-1	CASSLTSLGTPKAEAFF	TGTGCCAGCAGCTTAACGTCCCTGGGGACACCCAAGGCTGAAGCTTTCTTT
TRBV20-1	once	TRBD1	TRBJ2-3	CSATTGTGGGDTQYF	TGCAGTGCTACCACCGGGACAGGGGGAGGTGATACGCAGTATTTT
TRBV7-9	many	.	TRBJ2-1	CASSLPAGEQFF	TGTGCCAGCAGCTTACCAGCGGGTGAGCAGTTCTTC
TRBV7-9	many	.	TRBJ2-3	CASSSTLLLQYF	TGTGCCAGCAGCTCCACGTTACTCCTGCAGTATTTT
TRBV20-1	many	.	TRBJ1-2	CSATEEARVYGYTF	TGCAGTGCGACGGAAGAGGCCCGGGTCTATGGCTACACCTTC
TRBV19	many	.	TRBJ1-5	CASSMIVGGTQPQHF	TGTGCCAGTAGTATGATCGTCGGGGGAACGCAGCCCCAGCATTTT
TRBV5-5	few	TRBD1	TRBJ1-5	CASSSFPPGQEYRPQHF	TGTGCCAGCAGCTCCTTCCCCCCGGGACAGGAGTATCGGCCCCAGCATTTT
TRBV6-2/TRBV6-3	.	.	TRBJ2-7	CASSLRDGIYEQYF	TGTGCCAGCAGCCTCCGGGACGGGATCTACGAGCAGTACTTC
TRBV18	many	.	TRBJ2-5	CASSPVSARQQETQYF	TGTGCCAGCTCACCCGTGTCGGCGAGGCAGCAAGAGACCCAGTACTTC